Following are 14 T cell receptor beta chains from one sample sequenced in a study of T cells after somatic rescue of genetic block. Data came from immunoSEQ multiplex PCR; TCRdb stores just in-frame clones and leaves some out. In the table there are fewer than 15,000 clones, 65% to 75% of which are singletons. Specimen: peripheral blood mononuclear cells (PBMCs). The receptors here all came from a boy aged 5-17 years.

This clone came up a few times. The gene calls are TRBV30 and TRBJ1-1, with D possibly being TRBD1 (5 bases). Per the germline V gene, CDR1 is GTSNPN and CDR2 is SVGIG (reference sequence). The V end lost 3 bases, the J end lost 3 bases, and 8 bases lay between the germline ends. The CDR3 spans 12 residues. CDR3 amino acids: CAWSRRDTEAFF. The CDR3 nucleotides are TGTGCCTGGAGCCGCAGGGACACTGAAGCTTTCTTT. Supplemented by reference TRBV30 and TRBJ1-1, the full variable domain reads SQTIHQWPATLVQPVGSPLSLECTVEGTSNPNLYWYRQAAGRGLQLLFYSVGIGQISSEVPQNLSASRPQDRQFILSSKKLLLSDSGFYLCAWSRRDTEAFFGQGTRLTVV.

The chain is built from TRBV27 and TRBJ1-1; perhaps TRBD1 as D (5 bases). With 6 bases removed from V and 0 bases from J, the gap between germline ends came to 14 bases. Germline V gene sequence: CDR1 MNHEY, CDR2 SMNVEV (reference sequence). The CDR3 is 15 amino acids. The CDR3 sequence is CASSRLGVMNTEAFF. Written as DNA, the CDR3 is TGTGCCAGCAGCAGACTAGGGGTCATGAACACTGAAGCTTTCTTT.

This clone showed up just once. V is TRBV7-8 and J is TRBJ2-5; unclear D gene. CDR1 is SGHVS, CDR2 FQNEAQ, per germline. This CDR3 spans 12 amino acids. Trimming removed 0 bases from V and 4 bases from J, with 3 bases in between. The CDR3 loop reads CASSLATETQYF. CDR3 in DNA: TGTGCCAGCAGCTTAGCGACAGAGACCCAGTACTTC.

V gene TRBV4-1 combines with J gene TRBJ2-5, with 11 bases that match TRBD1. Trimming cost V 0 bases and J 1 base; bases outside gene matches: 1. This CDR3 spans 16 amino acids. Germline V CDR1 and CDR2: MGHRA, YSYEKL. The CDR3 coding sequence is TGCGCCAGCAGCCAAGATGGGACAGGGGGCCAAGAGACCCAGTACTTC. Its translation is CASSQDGTGGQETQYF.

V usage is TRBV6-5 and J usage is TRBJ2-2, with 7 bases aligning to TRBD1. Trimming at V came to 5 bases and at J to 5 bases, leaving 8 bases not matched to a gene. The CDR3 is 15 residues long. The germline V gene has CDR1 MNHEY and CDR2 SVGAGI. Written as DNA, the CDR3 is TGTGCCAGCAGTCCAGGAAGGGGGCTGACCGGGGAGCTGTTTTTT. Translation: CASSPGRGLTGELFF.

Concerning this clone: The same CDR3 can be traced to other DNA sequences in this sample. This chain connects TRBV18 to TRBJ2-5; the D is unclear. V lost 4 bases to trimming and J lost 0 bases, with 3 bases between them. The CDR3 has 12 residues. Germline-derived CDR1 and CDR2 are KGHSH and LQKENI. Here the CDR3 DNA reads TGTGCCAGCTCACGGTACCAAGAGACCCAGTACTTC. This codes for CASSRYQETQYF.

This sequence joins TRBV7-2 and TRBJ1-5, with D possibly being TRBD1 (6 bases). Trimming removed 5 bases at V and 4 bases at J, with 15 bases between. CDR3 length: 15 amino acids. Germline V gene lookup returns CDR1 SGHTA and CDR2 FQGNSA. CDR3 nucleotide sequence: TGTGCCAGCAGCCTAATCTTCGACAGGAATCAGCCCCAGCATTTT. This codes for CASSLIFDRNQPQHF.

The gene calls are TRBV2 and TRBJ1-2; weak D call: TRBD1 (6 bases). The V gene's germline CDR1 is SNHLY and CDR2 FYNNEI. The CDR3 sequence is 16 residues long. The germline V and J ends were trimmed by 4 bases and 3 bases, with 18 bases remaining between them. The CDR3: CASSVNRDVGDYGYTF. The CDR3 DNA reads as TGTGCCAGCAGTGTGAACAGGGATGTCGGTGACTATGGCTACACCTTC.

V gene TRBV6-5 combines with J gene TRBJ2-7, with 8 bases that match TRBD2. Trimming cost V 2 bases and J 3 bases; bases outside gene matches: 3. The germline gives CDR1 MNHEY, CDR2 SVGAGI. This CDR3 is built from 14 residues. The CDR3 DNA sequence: TGTGCCAGCAGTTACGAGCGGGGGATCTACGAGCAGTACTTC. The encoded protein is CASSYERGIYEQYF.

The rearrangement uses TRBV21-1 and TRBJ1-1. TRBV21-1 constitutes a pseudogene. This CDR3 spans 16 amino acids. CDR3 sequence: CASSNHGYTIRTEAFF. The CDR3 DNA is TGTGCCAGCAGTAACCATGGCTACACAATTCGCACTGAAGCTTTCTTT.

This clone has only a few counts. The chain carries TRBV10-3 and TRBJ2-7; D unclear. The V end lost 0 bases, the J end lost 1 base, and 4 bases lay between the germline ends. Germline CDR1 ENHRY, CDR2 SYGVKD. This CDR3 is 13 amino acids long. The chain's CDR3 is CAISESTSYEQYF. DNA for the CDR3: TGTGCCATCAGTGAGTCTACTTCCTACGAGCAGTACTTC.

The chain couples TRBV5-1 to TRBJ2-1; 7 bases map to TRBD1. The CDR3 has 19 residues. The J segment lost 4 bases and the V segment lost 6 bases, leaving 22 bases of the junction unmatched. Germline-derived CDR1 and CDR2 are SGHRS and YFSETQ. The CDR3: CASNPGLPRQGWIYNEQFF. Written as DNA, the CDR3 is TGCGCCAGCAACCCTGGCCTACCTCGACAGGGTTGGATTTACAATGAGCAGTTCTTC.

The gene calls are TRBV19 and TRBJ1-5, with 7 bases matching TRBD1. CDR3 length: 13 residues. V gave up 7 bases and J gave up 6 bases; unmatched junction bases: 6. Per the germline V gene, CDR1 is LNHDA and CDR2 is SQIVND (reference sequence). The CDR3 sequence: CASTGQAAQPQHF. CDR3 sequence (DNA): TGTGCCAGTACCGGACAGGCTGCTCAGCCCCAGCATTTT.

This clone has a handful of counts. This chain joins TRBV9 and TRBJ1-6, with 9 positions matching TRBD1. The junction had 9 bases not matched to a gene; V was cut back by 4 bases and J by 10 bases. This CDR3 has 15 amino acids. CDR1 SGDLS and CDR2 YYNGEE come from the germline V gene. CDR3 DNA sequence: TGTGCCAGCAGCCCCGAGGGGACAGGGTCCTCACCCCTCCACTTT. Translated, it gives CASSPEGTGSSPLHF.